A selection of T cell receptor beta chains follows, all from one sample in a study of beta chain features in type 1 diabetes. Profiling relied on immunoSEQ multiplex PCR, and the TCRdb table lists in-frame clones only, not all of them. The sample lists about 160,000 clones, 7% to 9.5% occurring once. Sequences were obtained from central memory CD4+ T cells from blood. These receptors were taken from a woman in her 30s with type 1 diabetes. CDR3s include the opening cysteine and the closing phenylalanine or tryptophan. Each record gives: clone size, V gene, D gene, J gene, CDR3 protein, CDR3 DNA. The D gene is left open where the match is weak. The listing skips clone size in some rows; elsewhere it reads once, few, many or a size class.

>.|TRBV30|.|TRBJ1-5
CAWSFRGTSNQPQHF
TGTGCCTGGAGTTTCCGGGGGACTAGCAATCAGCCCCAGCATTTT
>.|TRBV29-1|.|TRBJ2-3
CSVLRSGLTDTQYF
TGCAGCGTTTTACGTTCAGGCCTCACAGATACGCAGTATTTT
>.|TRBV9|.|TRBJ2-3
CASSERQAYIDTQYF
TGTGCCAGCAGCGAACGACAGGCATATATAGATACGCAGTATTTT
>few|TRBV6-1|TRBD1|TRBJ2-1
CASSYGTGANEQFF
TGTGCCAGCAGTTATGGCACAGGGGCCAATGAGCAGTTCTTC
>.|TRBV15|.|TRBJ2-7
CATSMLEEISYEQYF
TGTGCCACCAGCATGTTAGAGGAAATCTCCTACGAGCAGTACTTC
>few|TRBV20-1|.|TRBJ1-2
CSAGHYGYTF
TGCAGTGCTGGACATTATGGCTACACCTTC
>few|TRBV30|TRBD2|TRBJ2-5
CAWRPSGRKETQYF
TGTGCCTGGCGCCCTAGCGGGAGGAAGGAGACCCAGTACTTC
>few|TRBV7-6|TRBD2|TRBJ2-7
CASSLAGRGGNEQYF
TGTGCCAGCAGCTTAGCGGGCCGGGGAGGGAACGAGCAGTACTTC
>.|TRBV4-2|TRBD2|TRBJ2-1
CASSQGSSGSHSYNEQFF
TGTGCCAGCAGCCAAGGGAGTAGCGGGAGCCATTCCTACAATGAGCAGTTCTTC
>.|TRBV9|.|TRBJ2-1
CASSVDEGVYYNEQFF
TGTGCCAGCAGCGTAGATGAGGGAGTATACTACAATGAGCAGTTCTTC
>.|TRBV28|.|TRBJ2-3
CASSLWVSGTHTQYF
TGTGCCAGCAGTTTATGGGTCTCCGGGACACATACGCAGTATTTT
>.|TRBV7-7|TRBD1|TRBJ2-5
CASSPGTASLGTQYF
TGTGCTAGCAGCCCCGGGACAGCCAGTCTTGGGACCCAGTACTTC
>.|TRBV7-3|TRBD1|TRBJ2-1
CASSLRTGGWNEQFF
TGTGCCAGCAGCTTAAGGACAGGGGGGTGGAATGAGCAGTTCTTC
>.|TRBV7-9|TRBD2|TRBJ2-7
CASSRPLAGGPYEQYF
TGTGCCAGCAGCCGGCCCCTAGCGGGAGGCCCCTACGAGCAGTACTTC
>few|TRBV7-9|TRBD2|TRBJ2-3
CASTPGPGLAADTQYF
TGTGCCAGCACCCCCGGACCGGGACTAGCGGCCGATACGCAGTATTTT
>.|TRBV6-1|.|TRBJ2-4
CASSGRTGSDIQYF
TGTGCCAGCAGTGGACGCACAGGGTCCGACATTCAGTACTTC
>.|TRBV18|.|TRBJ2-1
CASSPQQGPYNEQFF
TGTGCCAGCTCACCACAACAGGGCCCTTACAATGAGCAGTTCTTC
>few|TRBV5-1|TRBD2|TRBJ2-7
CASSFGAGGFDEQYF
TGCGCCAGCAGCTTTGGAGCGGGAGGGTTCGACGAGCAGTACTTC
>few|TRBV18|TRBD1|TRBJ2-6
CASSTGENPGANVLTF
TGTGCCAGCTCAACAGGGGAGAACCCTGGGGCCAACGTCCTGACTTTC
>.|TRBV2|.|TRBJ2-5
CASSGSGEETQYF
TGTGCCAGCAGTGGGTCAGGGGAAGAGACCCAGTACTTC
>few|TRBV6-5|.|TRBJ1-1
CASSYGRRSMNTEAFF
TGTGCCAGCAGTTACGGTCGGAGGTCCATGAACACTGAAGCTTTCTTT
>few|TRBV28|.|TRBJ2-1
CASSLRGGQFF
TGTGCCAGCAGTTTAAGAGGAGGTCAGTTCTTC
>.|TRBV5-1|TRBD1|TRBJ1-4
CASSFSETGEKLFF
TGCGCCAGCAGCTTCTCCGAGACAGGGGAAAAACTGTTTTTT
>.|TRBV15|TRBD1|TRBJ2-7
CATSTHRGEQYF
TGTGCCACCAGCACTCACAGGGGCGAGCAGTACTTC
>few|TRBV28|.|TRBJ1-1
CASSPGSGGDRGEAFF
TGTGCCAGCAGTCCGGGGAGTGGGGGCGACCGGGGTGAAGCTTTCTTT
>.|TRBV6-6|TRBD1|TRBJ1-2
CASSYPQGQGPGYTF
TGTGCCAGCAGTTACCCACAGGGACAGGGCCCTGGCTACACCTTC
>few|TRBV20-1|TRBD1|TRBJ2-7
CSAGDRGKWYF
TGCAGTGCTGGAGACAGGGGGAAATGGTACTTC
>few|TRBV4-2|.|TRBJ2-3
CASSPGPRLDTDTQYF
TGTGCCAGCAGCCCAGGTCCTAGACTAGACACAGATACGCAGTATTTT
>few|TRBV28|TRBD1|TRBJ2-2
CASTLGGQGTGELFF
TGTGCCAGCACCTTGGGGGGACAGGGAACCGGGGAGCTGTTTTTT
>few|TRBV7-3|TRBD1|TRBJ1-2
CASSLLGPGQGGGGYTF
TGTGCCAGCAGCCTACTGGGGCCGGGACAGGGGGGAGGTGGCTACACCTTC
>few|TRBV2|TRBD2|TRBJ2-1
CASSPLAREGFF
TGTGCCAGCAGTCCTCTAGCCCGGGAGGGGTTCTTC
>.|TRBV5-6|.|TRBJ2-3
CASSLAQSVITDTQYF
TGTGCCAGCAGCTTGGCCCAGAGCGTCATCACAGATACGCAGTATTTT
>few|TRBV5-1|.|TRBJ2-2
CASSSITLGELFF
TGCGCCAGCAGCTCTATAACCCTCGGGGAGCTGTTTTTT
>few|TRBV7-9|.|TRBJ1-2
CASSLGAYGYTF
TGTGCCAGCAGCTTAGGGGCCTATGGCTACACCTTC
>.|TRBV19|TRBD1|TRBJ1-1
CASSITDRGLTAFF
TGTGCCAGTAGTATTACCGACAGGGGGCTGACAGCTTTCTTT
>few|TRBV30|TRBD1|TRBJ1-1
CAWDRGLETEAFF
TGTGCCTGGGACAGGGGGCTAGAAACTGAAGCTTTCTTT
>.|TRBV20-1|.|TRBJ2-7
CSASWGHEQYF
TGCAGTGCTAGTTGGGGGCACGAGCAGTACTTC
>few|TRBV29-1|TRBD2|TRBJ2-1
CSVARGGSYNEQFF
TGCAGCGTCGCACGGGGGGGGTCCTACAATGAGCAGTTCTTC
>many|TRBV29-1|TRBD1|TRBJ2-3
CSVEEGAGGTDTQYF
TGCAGCGTTGAAGAGGGGGCAGGGGGAACAGATACGCAGTATTTT
>.|TRBV10-3|.|TRBJ1-2
CAISEATGHEGGGYTF
TGTGCCATCAGTGAGGCGACGGGACATGAAGGGGGTGGCTACACCTTC
>.|TRBV10-1|.|TRBJ2-1
CASRESGRQEQFF
TGCGCCAGCAGGGAGAGCGGGCGACAAGAGCAGTTCTTC
>few|TRBV5-1|.|TRBJ1-4
CASSLAATAREKLFF
TGCGCCAGCAGCTTGGCCGCGACAGCACGGGAAAAACTGTTTTTT
>.|TRBV9|.|TRBJ2-5
CASSVANTQETQYF
TGTGCCAGCAGCGTAGCTAATACCCAAGAGACCCAGTACTTC
>.|TRBV6-5|.|TRBJ1-2
CASSYSISSGYTF
TGTGCCAGCAGTTACTCGATTAGTAGTGGCTACACCTTC
>.|TRBV7-9|TRBD2|TRBJ2-1
CASSLWGREVAGGNEQFF
TGTGCCAGCAGCTTATGGGGGCGCGAGGTAGCGGGAGGAAATGAGCAGTTCTTC
>.|TRBV10-3|.|TRBJ2-3
CAISPRREGDTQYF
TGTGCCATCAGCCCTCGCAGGGAAGGAGATACGCAGTATTTT
>.|TRBV7-3|TRBD1|TRBJ2-6
CASSLGTGSGANVLTF
TGTGCCAGCAGTTTGGGGACAGGGTCTGGGGCCAACGTCCTGACTTTC
>.|TRBV7-3|.|TRBJ2-1
CASSPERSSYNEQFF
TGTGCCAGCAGCCCCGAGCGGAGCTCCTACAATGAGCAGTTCTTC
>.|TRBV14|.|TRBJ2-5
CASSVVETQYF
TGTGCCAGCAGCGTAGTAGAGACCCAGTACTTC
>.|TRBV5-6|TRBD1|TRBJ2-1
CASSFLQGFGEQFF
TGTGCCAGCAGCTTTCTACAGGGGTTTGGTGAGCAGTTCTTC
>.|TRBV7-9|TRBD2|TRBJ2-7
CASSQGTSGGTPYEQYF
TGTGCCAGCAGCCAGGGAACTAGCGGGGGGACCCCCTACGAGCAGTACTTC
>.|TRBV7-6|TRBD2|TRBJ2-1
CASSLGLAGEGYNEQFF
TGTGCCAGCAGCTTAGGACTAGCGGGAGAGGGCTACAATGAGCAGTTCTTC
>.|TRBV28|.|TRBJ2-7
CASTPSRRPYEQYF
TGTGCCAGCACCCCATCGAGGAGGCCCTACGAGCAGTACTTC